This T cell receptor (beta chain) emerged from a study of cytomegalovirus exposure and HLA in healthy donors. Whole-study results and caveats: A later analysis revealed that TCR association rates differed between HLA loci, peaking at DRB1 and bottoming out at HLA-C. About 87% or about 30% of the time was how often most TCR beta V segments were productive, according to an earlier analysis.

The CDR3 runs 13 residues. Germline V gene sequence: CDR1 LNHDA, CDR2 SQIVND (reference sequence). Deletions cut 7 bases from V and 1 base from J, with 10 bases between. Comment on this clone: Antigen specificity is unknown.

Primers included in the PCR were 60 Vbeta and 13 Jbeta primers. The data were produced by immunoSEQ multiplex PCR, yet TCRdb's version contains in-frame clones alone and is incomplete. Of some 140,000 clones listed, approximately 79% are singletons. This chain links TRBV19 with TRBJ2-5; perhaps TRBD2 as D (5 bases). Sequenced material: PBMCs. The TCR was taken from a man between 18 and 29 years old in good health and CMV-seronegative. The CDR3 loop is CASTIRGQETQYF. The CDR3 DNA reads as TGTGCCAGTACCATCCGGGGCCAAGAGACCCAGTACTTC.